The clone carrying this T cell receptor beta chain was detected a few times. What it binds is unknown. Regions amplified from RNA transcripts were the TCR beta CDR3 regions. The primer set for the first-round RT-PCR of the TCR CDR3 was HTBI. TCRdb reprocessed the multiplex PCR reads with MiXCR, giving one entry per CDR3 protein. The profile shows about 420,000 distinct CDR3 sequences, about 13% of them singletons. The data originate from a study of T cells in Graves' hyperthyroidism and ophthalmopathy. The study's findings and limits: Ophthalmopathy was predicted by the model a median of roughly 6.6 months ahead of onset.

This CDR3 spans 18 amino acids. With 0 bases clipped from V and 6 bases from J, the junction kept 10 bases outside the gene matches. Germline assignment: CDR1 LNHDA and CDR2 SQIVND (reference sequence). Sequencing was carried out using blood. The chain links TRBV19 to TRBJ2-1; 11 positions agree with TRBD2. The sequence was obtained from a woman between 18 and 29 years old with Graves' hyperthyroidism. CDR3 DNA sequence: TGTGCCAGTAGTATAGATCCACCGGGACTAGCGGTGTCCAATGAGCAGTTCTTC. Protein sequence: CASSIDPPGLAVSNEQFF.